Presented here are 15 T cell receptor beta chains from one specimen sequenced in a study of cytomegalovirus exposure and HLA in healthy donors (dated by TCRdb to about 2017). Library prep was done by the immunoSEQ multiplex PCR assay. The multiplex PCR relied on a mix of 60 forward primers for TCR Vbeta segments and 13 reverse primers for TCR Jbeta segments. Held by TCRdb, this immuneACCESS table contains in-frame sequences only and omits some clones. Under half of the omission traces to an unresolved V gene where checked; the cause of the rest is unknown. Across this sample there are more than 95,000 clones, with 60% to 80% seen only once. In total, the top ten clones hold around 6.1% of the sample. The sequencing sample was made of PBMCs. Source of these receptors: a man aged 55-75 years in good health and CMV-seropositive.

The gene calls are TRBV9 and TRBJ2-5; a possible D gene is TRBD2 (6 bases). Germline V gene sequence: CDR1 SGDLS, CDR2 YYNGEE. The CDR3 sequence is 16 residues long. The ends were cut back, 3 bases at V and 5 bases at J, with 20 bases in the middle. DNA for the CDR3: TGTGCCAGCAGCGCCCGACCCCGCGGGGCCAGCGAGACCCAGTACTTC. Its translation: CASSARPRGASETQYF.

The genes are TRBV7-2 and TRBJ1-2, with TRBD1 as a possible D gene (6 bases). The V gene's germline CDR1 is SGHTA and CDR2 FQGNSA. V lost 8 bases and J lost 7, with 20 bases in between. The CDR3 has 14 residues. The DNA of the CDR3 is TGTGCCAGCGCCCCTGGGGGGGCCCCGGGTGGCTACACCTTC. It codes for CASAPGGAPGGYTF.

The J gene is TRBJ1-1, the V gene TRBV19; no clear D. With 5 bases removed from V and 3 bases from J, the gap between germline ends came to 13 bases. The CDR3 is made up of 14 amino acids. Germline assignment: CDR1 LNHDA and CDR2 SQIVND (reference sequence). For the CDR3, the DNA is TGTGCCAGTAGTTCGACACCGAGGGACACTGAAGCTTTCTTT. It specifies CASSSTPRDTEAFF.

The rearrangement uses TRBV15 and TRBJ2-1; D unresolved. V was pared by 3 bases and J by 10 bases, with 7 bases between. The CDR3 is made up of 11 amino acids. Germline V gene data show CDR1 as LNHNV and CDR2 as YYDKDF (reference sequence). The CDR3 DNA follows: TGTGCCACCAGCAGTTCTCGGGAGCAGTTCTTC. The encoded protein is CATSSSREQFF.

The V gene is TRBV7-8, the J gene TRBJ2-1, with D tentatively TRBD2 (6 bases). The CDR3 is 16 amino acids. In germline, CDR1 is SGHVS, CDR2 FQNEAQ. The V gene lost 4 bases and the J gene lost 7 bases, with 20 bases spanning the gap. The CDR3 DNA reads TGTGCCAGCAGCTCGGAGCGGGTTGGGGGGATGAATGAGCAGTTCTTC. It specifies CASSSERVGGMNEQFF.

The chain couples TRBV11-2 to TRBJ2-7, with a tentative D call TRBD2 (5 bases). The germline CDR1 and CDR2 sequences are SGHAT and FQNNGV. CDR3 size: 13 residues. V shed 6 bases and J shed 4 bases, with 13 bases lying between them. The CDR3 region is CASSVTGGYEQYF. The CDR3 nucleotides read TGTGCCAGCAGTGTGACTGGAGGATACGAGCAGTACTTC.

This chain connects TRBV19 to TRBJ1-2; tentatively, D is TRBD1 (5 bases). The CDR3 has 14 amino acids. Germline CDR1 LNHDA, CDR2 SQIVND (reference sequence). Trimming took off 4 bases at V and 6 bases at J, with 15 bases between the two ends. The DNA for the CDR3 is TGTGCCAGTAGTAGCTGGACAAGGGGCGATGGCTACACCTTC. This gives the protein CASSSWTRGDGYTF.

The chain employs TRBV5-1 and TRBJ1-5, with 7 bases that match TRBD1. This CDR3 region has 14 residues. Unmatched junction bases numbered 6, after V lost 0 bases and J lost 9 bases. Germline-derived CDR1 and CDR2 are SGHRS and YFSETQ. The CDR3 nucleotides read TGCGCCAGCAGCTTGGAGACAGGGCCAGGGCCCCAGCATTTT. Amino acid sequence: CASSLETGPGPQHF.

The chain joins TRBV18 to TRBJ2-3, with 9 bases aligning to TRBD1. V lost 0 bases and J lost 7; bases outside the gene matches: 14. CDR3 size: 18 residues. CDR1 is KGHSH, CDR2 LQKENI, per germline. CDR3: CASSPPGGTGSDEYTQYF. The CDR3 DNA follows: TGTGCCAGCTCACCACCAGGAGGGACAGGGAGCGATGAATATACGCAGTATTTT.

This rearrangement joins TRBV28 to TRBJ1-2; D perhaps matches TRBD1 (6 bases). V was trimmed by 4 bases and J by 3 bases, leaving 12 bases between them. Germline V CDR1 and CDR2: MDHEN, SYDVKM. CDR3 length: 14 amino acids. CDR3 amino acids: CASSWGGGDYGYTF. Written as DNA, the CDR3 is TGTGCCAGCAGTTGGGGAGGGGGGGACTATGGCTACACCTTC.

V is TRBV7-9 and J is TRBJ1-2; TRBD1 matches 8 bases. This CDR3 is 14 amino acids long. With 3 bases clipped from V and 5 bases from J, the junction kept 5 bases outside the gene matches. Germline assignment: CDR1 SEHNR and CDR2 FQNEAQ (reference sequence). As DNA, the CDR3 is TGTGCCAGCAGCTTCGGACAGGGAACATATGGCTACACCTTC. Translating gives CASSFGQGTYGYTF.

The chain uses TRBV18 and TRBJ2-5; possibly TRBD2 for D (6 bases). Germline CDR1 reads KGHSH; CDR2 reads LQKENI. This CDR3 is built from 15 residues. V lost 2 bases and J 2 bases, leaving 12 bases between the germline ends. The CDR3 loop reads CASSPSGQLQETQYF. Here the CDR3 DNA reads TGTGCCAGCTCACCAAGCGGGCAGTTACAAGAGACCCAGTACTTC.

The rearrangement joins TRBV5-1 to TRBJ2-3, with 7 positions matching TRBD2. Per germline, CDR1 SGHRS and CDR2 YFSETQ. The V and J ends lost 0 bases and 0 bases, in that order; junction bases with no gene match: 4. CDR3 length: 16 amino acids. The CDR3 spells CASSLELAVSTDTQYF. The CDR3 coding sequence is TGCGCCAGCAGCTTGGAGCTAGCGGTTAGCACAGATACGCAGTATTTT.

The chain couples TRBV14 to TRBJ2-2; D not certain. Germline CDR1 SGHDN, CDR2 FVKESK. V was trimmed by 6 bases and J by 2 bases, leaving 10 bases between them. The length of the CDR3 is 14 residues. The CDR3 DNA sequence: TGTGCCAGCAGGCGAGGCGTAAACACCGGGGAGCTGTTTTTT. It encodes CASRRGVNTGELFF.

This clone is a singleton in its sample. J is TRBJ2-1 and V is TRBV7-2; TRBD2 might be the D (6 bases). V lost 3 bases to trimming and J lost 8 bases, with 11 bases between them. From germline, CDR1 is SGHTA and CDR2 FQGNSA. The CDR3 contains 13 residues. The CDR3 protein is CASSFQGGYEQFF. The CDR3 nucleotides read TGTGCCAGCAGCTTCCAGGGAGGTTATGAGCAGTTCTTC.